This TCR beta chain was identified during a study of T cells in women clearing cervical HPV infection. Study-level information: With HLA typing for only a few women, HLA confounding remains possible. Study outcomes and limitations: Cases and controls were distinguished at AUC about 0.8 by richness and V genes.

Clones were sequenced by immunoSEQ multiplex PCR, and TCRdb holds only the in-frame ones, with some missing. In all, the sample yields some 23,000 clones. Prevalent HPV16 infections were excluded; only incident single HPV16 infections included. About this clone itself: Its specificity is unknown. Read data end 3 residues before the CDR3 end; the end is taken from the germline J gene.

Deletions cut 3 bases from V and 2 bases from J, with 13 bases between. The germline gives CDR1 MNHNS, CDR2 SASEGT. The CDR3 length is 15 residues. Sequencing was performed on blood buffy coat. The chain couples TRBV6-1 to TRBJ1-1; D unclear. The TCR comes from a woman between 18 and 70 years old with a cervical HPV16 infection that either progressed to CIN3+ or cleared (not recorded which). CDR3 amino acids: CASSDLRPRNTEAFF. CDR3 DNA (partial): TGTGCCAGCAGTGACCTACGACCTAGAAACACTGAA.